Detailed here is one T cell receptor (beta chain). In the authors' workflow: Amplification from reference gene primers served as the basis for estimated nucleated cell counts. The protocol was immunoSEQ multiplex PCR, while the TCRdb copy is restricted to in-frame clones and leaves out a portion. From that table come the V and J calls and clone size; the DNA was used to work out D and trimming. Of tens of thousands of clones detected, 91% appear once; the ten largest clones hold around 2.3%. The data originate from a study of blood T cell repertoires in COVID-19. Looking at the study overall: Researchers got acute and convalescent COVID-19 samples from the United States, Italy and Spain. From T cells, B-cell-depleted T cells, or PBMCs came the material, which was cDNA or gDNA.

The CDR3 runs to 15 residues. J lost 6 bases, V lost 3 bases, and 11 bases had no gene match. The germline V gene has CDR1 DFQATT and CDR2 SNEGSKA (reference sequence). The source material was peripheral blood. This clonotype was obtained from a human donor with active COVID-19. The donor label of this sample is uncertain. This chain uses TRBV20-1 with TRBJ2-1, with 7 bases fitting TRBD2. CDR3 DNA sequence: TGCAGTGCTAGTGATACCCGACTAGCCCGCAATGAGCAGTTCTTC. Amino acid sequence: CSASDTRLARNEQFF.